This T cell receptor (beta chain) was observed in a study of blood T cells in healthy people across ages. Study-level findings and limits: It was held that diversity estimates obtained from one million T cells represented underestimates. A roughly linear age-dependent decrease characterized TCR beta diversity per million T cells. Reliance upon unsorted PBMCs precluded definitive naive versus antigen-experienced comparison.

This clonotype was seen only a few times. What it binds is unknown. The CDR3 is 15 residues long. The germline V and J ends were trimmed by 3 bases and 10 bases, with 19 bases remaining between them. Germline CDR1 is SGHAT and CDR2 is FQNNGV. The second PCR ran about 6 to 11 cycles with a sample-barcoded 5' primer and J-beta primers. TCRdb reanalysed the 5' RACE reads using MiXCR and keeps one entry per CDR3 protein. The sample has 550,000 to 750,000 distinct CDR3 sequences, more than 20% seen once; the top ten hold roughly 3.6%. This TCR derives from a man between 65 and 79 years old in good health. Sequencing was performed on blood. V is TRBV11-2 and J is TRBJ2-1; the D gene is possibly TRBD2 (7 bases). CDR3 nucleotides: TGTGCCAGCAGCTTTGATATAGGCGGGGGCGGGGAGCAGTTCTTC. Translating it yields CASSFDIGGGGEQFF.